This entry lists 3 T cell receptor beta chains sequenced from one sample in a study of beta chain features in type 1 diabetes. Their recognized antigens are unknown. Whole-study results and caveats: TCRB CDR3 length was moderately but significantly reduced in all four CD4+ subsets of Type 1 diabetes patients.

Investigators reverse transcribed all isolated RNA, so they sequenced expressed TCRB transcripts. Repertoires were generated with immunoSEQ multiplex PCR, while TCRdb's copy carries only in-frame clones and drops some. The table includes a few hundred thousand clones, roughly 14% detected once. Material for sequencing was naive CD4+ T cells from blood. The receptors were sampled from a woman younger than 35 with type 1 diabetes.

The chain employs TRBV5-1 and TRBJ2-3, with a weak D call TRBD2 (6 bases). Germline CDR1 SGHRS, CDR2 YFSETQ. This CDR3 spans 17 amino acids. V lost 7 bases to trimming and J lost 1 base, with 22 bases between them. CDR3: CASGSGSRRVGTDTQYF. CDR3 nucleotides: TGCGCCAGCGGCAGCGGGTCTCGGCGGGTGGGCACAGATACGCAGTATTTT.

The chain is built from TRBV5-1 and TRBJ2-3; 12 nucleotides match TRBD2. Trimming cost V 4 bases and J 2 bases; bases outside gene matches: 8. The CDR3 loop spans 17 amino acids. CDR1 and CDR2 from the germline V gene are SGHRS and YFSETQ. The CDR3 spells CASSGGWTSGITDTQYF. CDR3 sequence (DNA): TGCGCCAGCAGCGGGGGTTGGACTAGCGGGATCACAGATACGCAGTATTTT.

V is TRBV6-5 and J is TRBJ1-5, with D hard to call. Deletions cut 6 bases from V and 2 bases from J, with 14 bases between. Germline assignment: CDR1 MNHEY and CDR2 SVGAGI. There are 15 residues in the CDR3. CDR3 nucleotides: TGTGCCAGCAGGCCCCGGAGAACGGGCAATCAGCCCCAGCATTTT. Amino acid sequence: CASRPRRTGNQPQHF.